The rows below give T cell receptor beta chains drawn from one sample of a study of OX40 agonist ivuxolimab in advanced cancers. Sequencing was performed with immunoSEQ multiplex PCR; in TCRdb, only in-frame clones are kept and a portion is missing. The sample shows about 69,000 clones, 80% to 90% of them seen only once. The material sequenced was CD4+ or CD8+ T cells sorted from blood, taken in a trial of the OX40 agonist ivuxolimab. The receptors were gathered from an adult with an advanced solid tumor such as melanoma, head and neck, liver or kidney cancer. Each CDR3 is given with its conserved first and last residue. D genes are given only for firm matches. Some rows have no size entry. The others give once, few or many, or a class for an expanded clone.

j_gene: TRBJ2-7
abundance: NA
d_gene: TRBD2
v_gene: TRBV13
CDR3nt: TGTGCCAGCAGCTTACCTAGCGGGAGTCACGAGCAGTACTTC
CDR3aa: CASSLPSGSHEQYF

j_gene: TRBJ2-1
abundance: NA
d_gene: NA
v_gene: TRBV4-3
CDR3nt: TGCGCCAGCAGCCAAGATATAACTAGCTCCTACAATGAGCAGTTCTTC
CDR3aa: CASSQDITSSYNEQFF

j_gene: TRBJ2-3
abundance: NA
d_gene: NA
v_gene: TRBV7-9
CDR3nt: TGTGCCAGCAGCTTCTTCCAGGAGCCCAGGGGCACAGATACGCAGTATTTT
CDR3aa: CASSFFQEPRGTDTQYF

j_gene: TRBJ2-7
abundance: NA
d_gene: NA
v_gene: TRBV5-4
CDR3nt: TGTGCCAGCAGCTTAGACTACGAGCAGTACTTC
CDR3aa: CASSLDYEQYF

j_gene: TRBJ2-2
abundance: NA
d_gene: TRBD1
v_gene: TRBV28
CDR3nt: TGTGCCAGCAACGACAGGGGGTTCACCGGGGAGCTGTTTTTT
CDR3aa: CASNDRGFTGELFF

j_gene: TRBJ2-3
abundance: NA
d_gene: TRBD2
v_gene: TRBV19
CDR3nt: TGTGCCAGTAGTATCACTAGCGGGAGGGGGGATACGCAGTATTTT
CDR3aa: CASSITSGRGDTQYF

j_gene: TRBJ2-1
abundance: once
d_gene: TRBD2
v_gene: TRBV19
CDR3nt: TGTGCCAGTAGTATGAGACCGGGACTAGCGGGCCTCCTAGGTAGAGAGCAGTTCTTC
CDR3aa: CASSMRPGLAGLLGREQFF

j_gene: TRBJ2-7
abundance: NA
d_gene: TRBD1
v_gene: TRBV7-9
CDR3nt: TGTGCCAGCAGCCCCCCGGGACAGGGGAATGGGGAGCAGTACTTC
CDR3aa: CASSPPGQGNGEQYF

j_gene: TRBJ1-5
abundance: NA
d_gene: NA
v_gene: TRBV7-6
CDR3nt: TGTGCCAGCAGCTTACAAGCAGGGGCCAGCAATCAGCCCCAGCATTTT
CDR3aa: CASSLQAGASNQPQHF

j_gene: TRBJ1-5
abundance: NA
d_gene: NA
v_gene: TRBV7-9
CDR3nt: TGTGCCAGCAGCCCAGGTGTCTATAGCAATCAGCCCCAGCATTTT
CDR3aa: CASSPGVYSNQPQHF

j_gene: TRBJ1-1
abundance: NA
d_gene: TRBD1
v_gene: TRBV7-2
CDR3nt: TGTGCCAGCAGCATAGGACAGGGTGAAGCTTTCTTT
CDR3aa: CASSIGQGEAFF

j_gene: TRBJ2-3
abundance: once
d_gene: TRBD2
v_gene: TRBV9
CDR3nt: TGTGCCAGCAGCGGGAGTAGCGGGGGATGGGGGCCAGATACGCAGTATTTT
CDR3aa: CASSGSSGGWGPDTQYF

j_gene: TRBJ1-1
abundance: NA
d_gene: NA
v_gene: TRBV5-1
CDR3nt: TGCGCCAGCAGCCATGGGGGGAACACTGAAGCTTTCTTT
CDR3aa: CASSHGGNTEAFF

j_gene: TRBJ1-1
abundance: NA
d_gene: NA
v_gene: TRBV11-2
CDR3nt: TGTGCCAGCGGGATGAACACTGAAGCTTTCTTT
CDR3aa: CASGMNTEAFF

j_gene: TRBJ2-7
abundance: NA
d_gene: NA
v_gene: TRBV5-6
CDR3nt: TGTGCCAGCAGCTTGGGCCAGGGTGCCATCGGCTGGTACTTC
CDR3aa: CASSLGQGAIGWYF

j_gene: TRBJ2-7
abundance: NA
d_gene: NA
v_gene: TRBV29-1
CDR3nt: TGCAGCGTCCGATCTACAGGGAGGGGGTACGAGCAGTACTTC
CDR3aa: CSVRSTGRGYEQYF

j_gene: TRBJ2-5
abundance: NA
d_gene: TRBD1
v_gene: TRBV5-1
CDR3nt: TGCGCCAGCAGCTTGGAACAGGGGCGACAAGAGACCCAGTACTTC
CDR3aa: CASSLEQGRQETQYF

j_gene: TRBJ2-7
abundance: NA
d_gene: NA
v_gene: TRBV4-3
CDR3nt: TGCGCCAGCAGCCAAGATCTACCAGGGGTAACCATAACCTACGAGCAGTACTTC
CDR3aa: CASSQDLPGVTITYEQYF

j_gene: TRBJ2-1
abundance: NA
d_gene: TRBD2
v_gene: TRBV27
CDR3nt: TGTGCCAGCAGTTTATTCGGGAGGGCCCTATACAATGAGCAGTTCTTC
CDR3aa: CASSLFGRALYNEQFF

j_gene: TRBJ2-2
abundance: NA
d_gene: TRBD2
v_gene: TRBV9
CDR3nt: TGTGCCAGCAGCGTTAGAGCGGGAGAGGCTAACGGGGAGCTGTTTTTT
CDR3aa: CASSVRAGEANGELFF

j_gene: TRBJ2-3
abundance: NA
d_gene: NA
v_gene: TRBV7-9
CDR3nt: TGTGCCAGCAGCCCTCCCGGAAACACAGATACGCAGTATTTT
CDR3aa: CASSPPGNTDTQYF

j_gene: TRBJ2-1
abundance: NA
d_gene: TRBD2
v_gene: TRBV5-1
CDR3nt: TGCGCCAGCAGCTCGACTAGCGATGAGCAGTTCTTC
CDR3aa: CASSSTSDEQFF

j_gene: TRBJ2-1
abundance: NA
d_gene: TRBD2
v_gene: TRBV11-2
CDR3nt: TGTGCCAGCAGCTTTTTAATAGCGGGAGGTCACAATGAGCAGTTCTTC
CDR3aa: CASSFLIAGGHNEQFF

j_gene: TRBJ2-7
abundance: NA
d_gene: TRBD1
v_gene: TRBV30
CDR3nt: TGTGCCTGGAGTACCGGGACAGGGGCCTACGAGCAGTACTTC
CDR3aa: CAWSTGTGAYEQYF

j_gene: TRBJ2-1
abundance: once
d_gene: NA
v_gene: TRBV7-9
CDR3nt: TGTGCCAGCAGCCCCGTCAGAGACAATGAGCAGTTCTTC
CDR3aa: CASSPVRDNEQFF

j_gene: TRBJ2-1
abundance: NA
d_gene: NA
v_gene: TRBV6-6
CDR3nt: TGTGCCAGCAGCCGTCAAGGGCAGCTCAATGAGCAGTTCTTC
CDR3aa: CASSRQGQLNEQFF

j_gene: TRBJ2-4
abundance: NA
d_gene: NA
v_gene: TRBV7-6
CDR3nt: TGTGCCAGCAGCTTAGGACCCCTCTCGGCCAAAAACATTCAGTACTTC
CDR3aa: CASSLGPLSAKNIQYF

j_gene: TRBJ2-7
abundance: NA
d_gene: NA
v_gene: TRBV9
CDR3nt: TGTGCCAGCAGCGTAGGCAGGGTCGGGAGTCTCTACGAGCAGTACTTC
CDR3aa: CASSVGRVGSLYEQYF

j_gene: TRBJ1-6
abundance: few
d_gene: NA
v_gene: TRBV18
CDR3nt: TGTGCCAGCTCACCACGGGACGGGGTTGGATCACCCCTCCACTTT
CDR3aa: CASSPRDGVGSPLHF

j_gene: TRBJ2-7
abundance: few
d_gene: NA
v_gene: TRBV10-3
CDR3nt: TGTGCCATCAGTGAGTCTCCGACAGACAACTACGAGCAGTACTTC
CDR3aa: CAISESPTDNYEQYF

j_gene: TRBJ1-2
abundance: NA
d_gene: TRBD1
v_gene: TRBV10-2
CDR3nt: TGCGCCAGCTCAACCGGACAGGACTATGGCTACACCTTC
CDR3aa: CASSTGQDYGYTF

j_gene: TRBJ2-1
abundance: NA
d_gene: TRBD2
v_gene: TRBV27
CDR3nt: TGTGCCAGCAGTTCAGGCCTAGCGGGTTACAATGAGCAGTTCTTC
CDR3aa: CASSSGLAGYNEQFF

j_gene: TRBJ2-2
abundance: NA
d_gene: NA
v_gene: TRBV29-1
CDR3nt: TGCAGCGTTGACAATACCGCGGCGTTCGGGGAGCTGTTTTTT
CDR3aa: CSVDNTAAFGELFF

j_gene: TRBJ2-5
abundance: once
d_gene: TRBD2
v_gene: TRBV2
CDR3nt: TGTGCCAGCAGTGTATCCCTAGCGGGAGTGGGAGAGACCCAGTACTTC
CDR3aa: CASSVSLAGVGETQYF

j_gene: TRBJ2-1
abundance: NA
d_gene: TRBD1
v_gene: TRBV7-9
CDR3nt: TGTGCCAGCAGCTTAGGCATGGGACAGTTCTACAATGAGCAGTTCTTC
CDR3aa: CASSLGMGQFYNEQFF

j_gene: TRBJ2-7
abundance: NA
d_gene: TRBD1
v_gene: TRBV2
CDR3nt: TGTGCCAGCAGGGGACAGCACGTAGGCTACGAGCAGTACTTC
CDR3aa: CASRGQHVGYEQYF

j_gene: TRBJ1-2
abundance: NA
d_gene: NA
v_gene: TRBV5-5
CDR3nt: TGTGCCAGCAGCTCGAGTAAGGGACAAAGTAACTATGGCTACACCTTC
CDR3aa: CASSSSKGQSNYGYTF

j_gene: TRBJ2-7
abundance: once
d_gene: NA
v_gene: TRBV7-9
CDR3nt: TGTGCCAGCAGCTCGTACTACGAGCAGTACTTC
CDR3aa: CASSSYYEQYF

j_gene: TRBJ1-2
abundance: NA
d_gene: NA
v_gene: TRBV13
CDR3nt: TGTGCCAGCAGCCTACTCGGACGGAACTATGGCTACACCTTC
CDR3aa: CASSLLGRNYGYTF

j_gene: TRBJ1-2
abundance: NA
d_gene: NA
v_gene: TRBV6-5
CDR3nt: TGTGCCAGCACCTTTGGGGCAGGGGATAACTATGGCTACACCTTC
CDR3aa: CASTFGAGDNYGYTF

j_gene: TRBJ2-7
abundance: NA
d_gene: NA
v_gene: TRBV7-6
CDR3nt: TGTGCCAGCAGCGAGGGTGTGGGACTCATCTCCTACGAGCAGTACTTC
CDR3aa: CASSEGVGLISYEQYF

j_gene: TRBJ1-1
abundance: NA
d_gene: NA
v_gene: TRBV25-1
CDR3nt: TGTGCCAGCAGTGAATATCCCCAGGGGGAAGCTTTCTTT
CDR3aa: CASSEYPQGEAFF

j_gene: TRBJ2-7
abundance: NA
d_gene: NA
v_gene: TRBV2
CDR3nt: TGTGCCAGCAGTGAAGCGCTTCCCGGGGTTAAAGGGTACGACGAGCAGTACTTC
CDR3aa: CASSEALPGVKGYDEQYF

j_gene: TRBJ2-7
abundance: NA
d_gene: NA
v_gene: TRBV6-6
CDR3nt: TGTGCCAGCAGTTACGGGGGAAGCGAGCAGTACTTC
CDR3aa: CASSYGGSEQYF

j_gene: TRBJ2-2
abundance: few
d_gene: NA
v_gene: TRBV19
CDR3nt: TGTGCCAGTACTACTGGCCCGGAGCTGTTTTTT
CDR3aa: CASTTGPELFF

j_gene: TRBJ2-7
abundance: NA
d_gene: NA
v_gene: TRBV19
CDR3nt: TGTGCCAGTAGTATAGATCAGGACAGAGACTACGAGCAGTACTTC
CDR3aa: CASSIDQDRDYEQYF